This T cell receptor (beta chain) was sequenced in a study of cytomegalovirus exposure and HLA in healthy donors. Overall study findings and caveats: One variant, a missense change in DCLRE1C, was linked in a later analysis to TCR beta V- and J-gene trimming. TCR sequences were mostly rare, though some public TCRs occurred in many donors.

Trimming removed 3 bases from V and 2 bases from J, with 11 bases in between. CDR1 SGHNT and CDR2 YENEEA come from the germline V gene. This CDR3 is built from 15 residues. Points on this clone: Its antigen is as yet unknown.

The PCR used 60 Vbeta and 13 Jbeta primers. In the original processing: About 9.9 million of the about 80 million unique TCR beta chains counted in a later analysis were shared. The assay was immunoSEQ multiplex PCR, and TCRdb's table has in-frame clones only and misses some. The DNA was the basis for D and trimming; V, J and clone size are from that table. The sample lists 95,000 to 100,000 clones, under 80% occurring once. Sequenced material: PBMCs. The chain is built from TRBV11-3 and TRBJ2-1; the D gene is possibly TRBD2 (5 bases). This receptor was taken from a man aged 35-49 years in good health and CMV-seronegative. The CDR3 sequence is CASSFSTGTYNEQFF. CDR3 nucleotides: TGTGCCAGCAGCTTTTCCACGGGAACCTACAATGAGCAGTTCTTC.